This TCR beta chain was obtained from a study of T cell responses to AZD1222 COVID-19 vaccine. Whole-study context: Samples with a second dose at about 4 or about 12 weeks were pooled together.

Study-wide results and caveats: Unmutated variant regions are reportedly the target of nearly half of TCRs that are spike-specific. The span of vaccine-associated CD4 TCRs extended across spike, with dominance at 160-218 and 743-854. A rise in Spike-specific TCR breadth and depth followed two AZD1222 doses.

Notes on this clone: What it binds is unknown.

Libraries were prepared by immunoSEQ multiplex PCR; TCRdb keeps only in-frame clonotypes and omits some of them. The sample carries 150,000 or so clones, approximately 83% recorded once. This TCR was sampled from an adult in good health. The source was peripheral blood, collected on day 0 of AZD1222 vaccination.

The CDR3 protein is CASSPWNTEAFF. The CDR3 DNA reads as TGTGCCAGCAGCCCCTGGAACACTGAAGCTTTCTTT. The chain combines TRBV5-5 with TRBJ1-1; no definite D call. The ends were cut back, 4 bases at V and 1 base at J, with 5 bases in the middle. There are 12 residues in the CDR3. Germline V CDR1 and CDR2: SGHKS, YYEKEE (reference sequence). The whole variable domain, filled in from reference TRBV5-5 and TRBJ1-1, reads DAGVTQSPTHLIKTRGQQVTLRCSPISGHKSVSWYQQVLGQGPQFIFQYYEKEERGRGNFPDRFSARQFPNYSSELNVNALLLGDSALYLCASSPWNTEAFFGQGTRLTVV.